This entry lists 2 T cell receptor beta chains sequenced from one sample in a study of T cell changes during pregnancy in multiple sclerosis. TCRdb keeps only in-frame clones here, not all; method: immunoSEQ multiplex PCR. The table records fewer than 110,000 clones, roughly nine tenths of them present only once. The sequenced sample was peripheral blood, obtained after pregnancy. These receptors were taken from a female donor with multiple sclerosis, enrolled in a pregnancy study.

The V gene is TRBV29-1, the J gene TRBJ1-2, with D perhaps TRBD1 (5 bases). This CDR3 spans 17 amino acids. Germline CDR1 reads SQVTM; CDR2 reads ANQGSEA. The germline V and J ends were trimmed by 0 bases and 0 bases, with 17 bases remaining between them. As DNA, the CDR3 is TGCAGCGTTGAAGAGGGGCCAGGGCAGGGTTCTAACTATGGCTACACCTTC. Protein sequence: CSVEEGPGQGSNYGYTF.

This chain links TRBV5-5 with TRBJ1-4, with 7 bases aligning to TRBD1. The CDR3 is made up of 13 amino acids. V dropped 5 bases and J dropped 7; count of bases not matched to a gene: 5. Germline V gives CDR1 SGHKS, CDR2 YYEKEE (reference sequence). For the CDR3, the DNA is TGTGCCAGCAGGGATGGGACAGCTGAAAAACTGTTTTTT. Translated, it gives CASRDGTAEKLFF.